This T cell receptor (beta chain) was retrieved from a study of identical twins. Study conclusions and caveats: The degree of excess twin sharing was weaker in beta out-of-frame sequences. The authors drew conclusions from cross-sectional statistical analysis rather than following the same donors. Models underestimated TCR alpha sharing (out-of-frame) in monozygotic twins.

Carrying unique molecular identifiers, the cDNA also gained a universal primer site through template switching. TCRdb called the 5' RACE reads again in MiXCR, with one record for every CDR3 protein. The table records over 250,000 distinct CDR3 sequences, 7.5% to 9.5% of them present only once. Regarding this clonotype: Antigen specificity is unknown.

Trimming removed 7 bases from V and 2 bases from J, with 15 bases in between. The CDR3 is 14 residues long. CDR1 is SNHLY and CDR2 is FYNNEI in the germline V gene. The same specimen was also included in a second study, on yellow fever vaccine responses in identical twins.

This clonotype was sampled from a woman aged 18-29 years in good health. This chain joins TRBV2 and TRBJ2-7, with D perhaps TRBD1 or TRBD2 (5 bases each). Sequencing was performed on CD8+ T cells sorted from blood. The CDR3 DNA sequence: TGTGCCAGCACTGCTACCGGGGCCCCCTACGAGCAGTACTTC. Amino acid sequence: CASTATGAPYEQYF.